A selection of T cell receptor beta chains follows, all from one sample in a study of T-cell reconstitution after alpha-beta-depleted transplantation in children. TCRdb processed the PCR reads anew with MiXCR; each CDR3 protein has one entry. The sample lists about 600,000 distinct CDR3 sequences, roughly 13% occurring once. Sequencing was performed on PBMCs, mostly from graft donor cells, taken 360 days after TCRalphabeta/CD19-depleted stem cell transplant. These receptors originate from a male patient aged 10 to 17 who had a stem cell transplant for acute myeloid leukemia, so the T cells may come from the graft donor. Each CDR3 is given with its conserved first and last residue. The D gene is left open where the match is weak. Some rows mark clone size as missing; the rest say once, few, many or name a class of expanded clone.

J gene: TRBJ2-5
D gene: TRBD2
clone size: few
V gene: TRBV29-1
CDR3 protein: CSVGTSGSFGETQYF
CDR3 DNA: TGCAGCGTTGGCACTAGCGGGAGTTTTGGGGAGACCCAGTACTTC

J gene: TRBJ1-2
D gene: .
clone size: few
V gene: TRBV11-2
CDR3 protein: CASTPQVEGTF
CDR3 DNA: TGTGCCAGCACCCCTCAGGTTGAGGGCACCTTC

J gene: TRBJ1-2
D gene: .
clone size: many
V gene: TRBV10-2
CDR3 protein: CASSAGERNYGYTF
CDR3 DNA: TGCGCCAGCAGTGCGGGGGAACGGAACTATGGCTACACCTTC

J gene: TRBJ2-7
D gene: TRBD1
clone size: few
V gene: TRBV6-6
CDR3 protein: CASKLQGVEQYF
CDR3 DNA: TGTGCCAGCAAGCTCCAGGGGGTCGAGCAGTACTTC

J gene: TRBJ2-1
D gene: .
clone size: .
V gene: TRBV29-1
CDR3 protein: CSVDLDWDEQFF
CDR3 DNA: TGCAGCGTTGACCTGGACTGGGATGAGCAGTTCTTC

J gene: TRBJ2-7
D gene: TRBD2
clone size: .
V gene: TRBV18
CDR3 protein: CASSPSTGAGVVYEQYF
CDR3 DNA: TGTGCCAGCTCACCTTCAACCGGAGCGGGAGTCGTGTACGAGCAGTACTTC

J gene: TRBJ2-7
D gene: .
clone size: few
V gene: TRBV29-1
CDR3 protein: CSVRSPYEQYF
CDR3 DNA: TGCAGCGTTCGTTCCCCCTACGAGCAGTACTTC

J gene: TRBJ1-5
D gene: .
clone size: .
V gene: TRBV6-5
CDR3 protein: CASSYTGWDQPQHF
CDR3 DNA: TGTGCCAGCAGTTACACGGGGTGGGATCAGCCCCAGCATTTT

J gene: TRBJ2-2
D gene: TRBD2
clone size: .
V gene: TRBV7-7
CDR3 protein: CASSCAFAGEGTGELFF
CDR3 DNA: TGTGCTAGCAGCTGCGCATTTGCGGGAGAAGGAACCGGGGAGCTGTTTTTT

J gene: TRBJ2-1
D gene: .
clone size: .
V gene: TRBV20-1
CDR3 protein: CSASPGLPYYNEQFF
CDR3 DNA: TGCAGTGCTAGCCCCGGGCTACCTTACTACAATGAGCAGTTCTTC

J gene: TRBJ1-2
D gene: TRBD1
clone size: .
V gene: TRBV28
CDR3 protein: CASSQDRLNGYTF
CDR3 DNA: TGTGCCAGCAGCCAGGACAGGCTTAATGGCTACACCTTC

J gene: TRBJ2-7
D gene: .
clone size: few
V gene: TRBV12-3/TRBV12-4
CDR3 protein: CASSLAQTYEQYF
CDR3 DNA: TGTGCCAGCAGTTTAGCGCAAACCTACGAGCAGTACTTC

J gene: TRBJ2-1
D gene: TRBD2
clone size: few
V gene: TRBV9
CDR3 protein: CASSGLAVGQFF
CDR3 DNA: TGTGCCAGCAGCGGACTAGCGGTGGGGCAGTTCTTC

J gene: TRBJ2-7
D gene: TRBD1
clone size: many
V gene: TRBV12-3/TRBV12-4
CDR3 protein: CASTMGQVDNEQYF
CDR3 DNA: TGTGCCAGCACCATGGGACAGGTCGACAACGAGCAGTACTTC

J gene: TRBJ2-1
D gene: .
clone size: few
V gene: TRBV29-1
CDR3 protein: CSVAVRPNEQFF
CDR3 DNA: TGCAGCGTGGCAGTAAGGCCAAATGAGCAGTTCTTC

J gene: TRBJ2-1
D gene: .
clone size: few
V gene: TRBV4-3
CDR3 protein: CASSQGGGTSYNEQFF
CDR3 DNA: TGCGCCAGCAGCCAAGGGGGCGGGACTTCCTACAATGAGCAGTTCTTC

J gene: TRBJ2-5
D gene: .
clone size: .
V gene: TRBV12-3/TRBV12-4
CDR3 protein: CASSFASLGTQYF
CDR3 DNA: TGTGCCAGCAGTTTTGCGTCGCTTGGGACCCAGTACTTC

J gene: TRBJ2-7
D gene: .
clone size: many
V gene: TRBV5-1
CDR3 protein: CASSFSRLSYEQYF
CDR3 DNA: TGCGCCAGCAGCTTTTCCCGACTCTCCTACGAGCAGTACTTC

J gene: TRBJ2-3
D gene: .
clone size: .
V gene: TRBV20-1
CDR3 protein: CSARDSQDLGGTSWDTQYF
CDR3 DNA: TGCAGTGCTAGAGATTCTCAAGATCTGGGTGGGACTTCATGGGATACGCAGTATTTT

J gene: TRBJ2-7
D gene: .
clone size: few
V gene: TRBV9
CDR3 protein: CASSVGGVTYEQYF
CDR3 DNA: TGTGCCAGCAGCGTAGGTGGGGTGACCTACGAGCAGTACTTC

J gene: TRBJ2-1
D gene: .
clone size: few
V gene: TRBV7-9
CDR3 protein: CASSPRGRNEQFF
CDR3 DNA: TGTGCCAGCAGCCCCCGGGGGCGAAATGAGCAGTTCTTC

J gene: TRBJ1-1
D gene: .
clone size: few
V gene: TRBV7-9
CDR3 protein: CASSDREGRNTEAFF
CDR3 DNA: TGTGCCAGCAGCGACCGAGAGGGAAGGAACACTGAAGCTTTCTTT

J gene: TRBJ2-7
D gene: TRBD1
clone size: many
V gene: TRBV24-1
CDR3 protein: CATLIFPRGPTGAPYEQYF
CDR3 DNA: TGTGCCACCCTAATCTTCCCCCGCGGACCGACAGGGGCTCCCTACGAGCAGTACTTC

J gene: TRBJ2-5
D gene: TRBD1
clone size: many
V gene: TRBV28
CDR3 protein: CAILDRGRKTQYF
CDR3 DNA: TGTGCCATCTTAGACAGGGGGCGGAAGACCCAGTACTTC

J gene: TRBJ1-1
D gene: TRBD1
clone size: .
V gene: TRBV7-2
CDR3 protein: CASRPPRQGDEAFF
CDR3 DNA: TGTGCCAGCAGACCTCCACGACAGGGTGATGAAGCTTTCTTT

J gene: TRBJ2-5
D gene: TRBD2
clone size: .
V gene: TRBV7-6
CDR3 protein: CASSPTMASGRAGRETQYF
CDR3 DNA: TGTGCCAGCAGCCCGACTATGGCTAGCGGGAGGGCCGGGCGAGAGACCCAGTACTTC

J gene: TRBJ1-2
D gene: .
clone size: .
V gene: TRBV7-2
CDR3 protein: CASSLAVGEGWNYGYTF
CDR3 DNA: TGTGCCAGCAGCTTAGCGGTAGGGGAAGGGTGGAACTATGGCTACACCTTC

J gene: TRBJ2-7
D gene: TRBD2
clone size: .
V gene: TRBV6-5
CDR3 protein: CASSYGTSGFYEQYF
CDR3 DNA: TGTGCCAGCAGTTACGGGACTAGCGGGTTCTACGAGCAGTACTTC

J gene: TRBJ2-7
D gene: .
clone size: .
V gene: TRBV27
CDR3 protein: CASSSDLNPHEQYF
CDR3 DNA: TGTGCCAGCAGTAGTGATCTTAACCCCCACGAGCAGTACTTC

J gene: TRBJ2-2
D gene: TRBD2
clone size: .
V gene: TRBV6-1
CDR3 protein: CASTDLAAGELFF
CDR3 DNA: TGTGCCAGCACCGATCTAGCGGCCGGGGAGCTGTTTTTT

J gene: TRBJ1-1
D gene: .
clone size: .
V gene: TRBV19
CDR3 protein: CASGGEGETEAFF
CDR3 DNA: TGTGCCAGTGGCGGAGAGGGGGAAACTGAAGCTTTCTTT

J gene: TRBJ2-2
D gene: .
clone size: .
V gene: TRBV28
CDR3 protein: CASSFRVGQPAGELFF
CDR3 DNA: TGTGCCAGCAGTTTTCGTGTTGGACAGCCTGCCGGGGAGCTGTTTTTT

J gene: TRBJ2-7
D gene: TRBD1
clone size: .
V gene: TRBV10-3
CDR3 protein: CAIRQGVLQTYEQYF
CDR3 DNA: TGTGCCATAAGACAGGGGGTGCTCCAAACCTACGAGCAGTACTTC

J gene: TRBJ2-7
D gene: .
clone size: .
V gene: TRBV18
CDR3 protein: CASSPTTGASYEQYF
CDR3 DNA: TGTGCCAGCTCACCTACGACAGGTGCCTCCTACGAGCAGTACTTC

J gene: TRBJ2-1
D gene: .
clone size: .
V gene: TRBV6-2/TRBV6-3
CDR3 protein: CASSYSLRDRNEQFF
CDR3 DNA: TGTGCCAGCAGTTACTCGTTGCGGGACCGGAATGAGCAGTTCTTC

J gene: TRBJ2-3
D gene: .
clone size: many
V gene: TRBV29-1
CDR3 protein: CSVEGRASSGPSVCTDTQYF
CDR3 DNA: TGCAGCGTTGAGGGCCGGGCCTCATCCGGCCCCAGCGTGTGCACAGATACGCAGTATTTT

J gene: TRBJ2-5
D gene: TRBD2
clone size: many
V gene: TRBV27
CDR3 protein: CASSPFGLAGGQETQYF
CDR3 DNA: TGTGCCAGCAGTCCCTTCGGACTAGCGGGAGGGCAGGAGACCCAGTACTTC

J gene: TRBJ2-1
D gene: TRBD2
clone size: few
V gene: TRBV5-1
CDR3 protein: CASSSARLAGNEQFF
CDR3 DNA: TGCGCCAGCAGCTCGGCCAGACTAGCGGGCAATGAGCAGTTCTTC

J gene: TRBJ2-2
D gene: .
clone size: few
V gene: TRBV27
CDR3 protein: CASSFIAGELFF
CDR3 DNA: TGTGCCAGCAGTTTTATCGCCGGGGAGCTGTTTTTT

J gene: TRBJ2-1
D gene: .
clone size: .
V gene: TRBV29-1
CDR3 protein: CSARDGDIYEQFF
CDR3 DNA: TGCAGCGCCCGGGACGGGGATATCTATGAGCAGTTCTTC

J gene: TRBJ2-5
D gene: TRBD2
clone size: many
V gene: TRBV28
CDR3 protein: CASIGTSGRGGWETQYF
CDR3 DNA: TGTGCCAGCATCGGGACTAGCGGGAGAGGAGGATGGGAGACCCAGTACTTC

J gene: TRBJ1-5
D gene: TRBD1
clone size: few
V gene: TRBV28
CDR3 protein: CASSSDRGQGNQPQHF
CDR3 DNA: TGTGCCAGCAGTTCAGACAGGGGGCAAGGCAATCAGCCCCAGCATTTT

J gene: TRBJ2-5
D gene: .
clone size: few
V gene: TRBV20-1
CDR3 protein: CSARDGRAQETQYF
CDR3 DNA: TGCAGTGCTAGAGATGGACGGGCGCAAGAGACCCAGTACTTC

J gene: TRBJ2-1
D gene: .
clone size: many
V gene: TRBV7-3
CDR3 protein: CASSRELSNEQFF
CDR3 DNA: TGTGCCAGCAGCCGGGAGTTAAGCAATGAGCAGTTCTTC

J gene: TRBJ2-7
D gene: TRBD2
clone size: few
V gene: TRBV7-3
CDR3 protein: CASSASAGGGYEQYF
CDR3 DNA: TGTGCCAGCAGCGCGTCAGCGGGAGGAGGCTACGAGCAGTACTTC

J gene: TRBJ2-1
D gene: TRBD2
clone size: few
V gene: TRBV29-1
CDR3 protein: CSVIRASGNNEQFF
CDR3 DNA: TGCAGCGTTATACGGGCTAGCGGAAACAATGAGCAGTTCTTC

J gene: TRBJ2-7
D gene: .
clone size: many
V gene: TRBV12-3/TRBV12-4
CDR3 protein: CASSSSNTYEQYF
CDR3 DNA: TGTGCCAGCAGTTCTTCAAACACCTACGAGCAGTACTTC

J gene: TRBJ2-2
D gene: TRBD1
clone size: few
V gene: TRBV30
CDR3 protein: CAWSGSGGITGELFF
CDR3 DNA: TGTGCCTGGAGTGGGTCAGGGGGAATCACCGGGGAGCTGTTTTTT

J gene: TRBJ2-5
D gene: TRBD2
clone size: many
V gene: TRBV25-1
CDR3 protein: CASSDPPAGVQETQYF
CDR3 DNA: TGTGCCAGCAGTGATCCCCCCGCGGGAGTCCAAGAGACCCAGTACTTC

J gene: TRBJ2-3
D gene: TRBD2
clone size: few
V gene: TRBV28
CDR3 protein: CASSFRAGGRETQYF
CDR3 DNA: TGTGCCAGCAGTTTTCGAGCGGGAGGTAGGGAGACGCAGTATTTT

J gene: TRBJ2-2
D gene: .
clone size: .
V gene: TRBV5-1
CDR3 protein: CASSHGSNTGELFF
CDR3 DNA: TGCGCCAGCAGCCACGGGTCCAACACCGGGGAGCTGTTTTTT

J gene: TRBJ2-7
D gene: TRBD2
clone size: few
V gene: TRBV25-1
CDR3 protein: CASSRSGSPDHEQYF
CDR3 DNA: TGTGCCAGCAGTCGTAGCGGGAGTCCCGACCACGAGCAGTACTTC